This T cell receptor beta chain was obtained from a study of lymphopenia after photon versus proton radiotherapy. Study results and caveats: After the lymphocyte nadir, photon-treated repertoires showed oligoclonal expansion, especially of CD8+ Temra cells.

The data were produced by immunoSEQ multiplex PCR, yet TCRdb's version contains in-frame clones alone and is incomplete. The table shows some 38,000 clones, with approximately 90% occurring only once. On this clone itself: The antigen remains unidentified.

CDR1 is KGHSH, CDR2 LQKENI, per germline. The V gene lost 3 bases and the J gene lost 0 bases, with 4 bases spanning the gap. CDR3 length: 13 residues. This chain uses TRBV18 with TRBJ2-3, with D unresolved. This TCR was recovered from a man aged 55 to 70 with cholangiocarcinoma. Material: peripheral blood, obtained from a patient treated with photon-based radiotherapy. This CDR3 is CASSPGSTDTQYF. The CDR3 DNA is TGTGCCAGCTCACCGGGGAGCACAGATACGCAGTATTTT. The variable domain in full, completed from reference TRBV18 and TRBJ2-3, reads NAGVMQNPRHLVRRRGQEARLRCSPMKGHSHVYWYRQLPEEGLKFMVYLQKENIIDESGMPKERFSAEFPKEGPSILRIQQVVRGDSAAYFCASSPGSTDTQYFGPGTRLTVL.